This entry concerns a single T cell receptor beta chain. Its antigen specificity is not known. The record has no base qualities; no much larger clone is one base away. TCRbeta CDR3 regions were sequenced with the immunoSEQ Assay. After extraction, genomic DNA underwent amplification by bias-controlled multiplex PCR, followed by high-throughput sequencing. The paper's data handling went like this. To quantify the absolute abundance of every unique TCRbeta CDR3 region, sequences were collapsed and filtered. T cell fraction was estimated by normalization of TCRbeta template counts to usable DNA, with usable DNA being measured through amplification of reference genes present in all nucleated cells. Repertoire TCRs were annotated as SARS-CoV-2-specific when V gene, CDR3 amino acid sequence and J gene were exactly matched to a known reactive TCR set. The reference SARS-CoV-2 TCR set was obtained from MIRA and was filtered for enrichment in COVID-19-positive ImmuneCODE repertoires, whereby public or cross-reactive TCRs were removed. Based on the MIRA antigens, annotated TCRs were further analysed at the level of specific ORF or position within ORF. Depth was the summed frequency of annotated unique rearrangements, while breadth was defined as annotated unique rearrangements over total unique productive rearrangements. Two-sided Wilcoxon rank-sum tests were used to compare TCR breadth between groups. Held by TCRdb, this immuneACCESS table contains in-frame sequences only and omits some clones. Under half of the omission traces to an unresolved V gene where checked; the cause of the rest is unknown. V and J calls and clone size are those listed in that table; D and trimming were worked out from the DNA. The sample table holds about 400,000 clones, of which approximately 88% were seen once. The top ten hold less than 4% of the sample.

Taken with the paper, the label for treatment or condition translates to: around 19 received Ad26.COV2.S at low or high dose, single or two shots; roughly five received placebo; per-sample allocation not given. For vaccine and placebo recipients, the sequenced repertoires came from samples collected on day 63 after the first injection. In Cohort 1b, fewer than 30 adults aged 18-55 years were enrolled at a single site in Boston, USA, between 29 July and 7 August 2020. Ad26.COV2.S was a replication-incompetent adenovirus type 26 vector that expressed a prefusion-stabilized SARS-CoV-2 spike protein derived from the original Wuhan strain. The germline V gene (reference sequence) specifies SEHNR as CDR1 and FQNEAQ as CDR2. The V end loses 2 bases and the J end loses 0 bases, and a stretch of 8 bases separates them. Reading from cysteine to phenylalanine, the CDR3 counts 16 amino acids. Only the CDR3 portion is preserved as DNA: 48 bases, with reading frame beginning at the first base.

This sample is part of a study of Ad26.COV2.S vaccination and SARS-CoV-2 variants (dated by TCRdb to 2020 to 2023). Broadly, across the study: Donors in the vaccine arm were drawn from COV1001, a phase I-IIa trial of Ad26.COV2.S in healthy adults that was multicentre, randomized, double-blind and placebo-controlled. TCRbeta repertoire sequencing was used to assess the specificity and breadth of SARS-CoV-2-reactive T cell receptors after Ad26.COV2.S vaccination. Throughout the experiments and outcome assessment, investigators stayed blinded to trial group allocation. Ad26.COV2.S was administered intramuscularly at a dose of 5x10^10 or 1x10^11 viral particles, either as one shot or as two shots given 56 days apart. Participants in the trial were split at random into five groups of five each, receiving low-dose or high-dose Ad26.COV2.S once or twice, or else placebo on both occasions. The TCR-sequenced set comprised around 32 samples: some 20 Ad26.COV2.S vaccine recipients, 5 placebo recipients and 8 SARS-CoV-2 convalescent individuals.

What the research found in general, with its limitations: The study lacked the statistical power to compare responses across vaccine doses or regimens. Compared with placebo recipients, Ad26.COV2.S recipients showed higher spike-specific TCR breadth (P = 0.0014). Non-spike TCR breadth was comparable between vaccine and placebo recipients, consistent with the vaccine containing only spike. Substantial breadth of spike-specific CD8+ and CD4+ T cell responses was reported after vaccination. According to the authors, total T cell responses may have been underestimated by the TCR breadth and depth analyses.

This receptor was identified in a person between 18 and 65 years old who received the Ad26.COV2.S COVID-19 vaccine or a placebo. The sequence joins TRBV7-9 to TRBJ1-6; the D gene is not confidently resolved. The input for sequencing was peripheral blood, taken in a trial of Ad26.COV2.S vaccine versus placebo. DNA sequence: TGTGCCAGCAGCTTAATGGGGAGCTCCTATAATTCACCCCTCCACTTT. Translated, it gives CASSLMGSSYNSPLHF.